The clone carrying this TCR beta chain was seen only a few times. Its antigen is unidentified. At one boundary the junction diverges from the germline segment, which might be a read error. These data are taken from a study of radiation and T cells in renal cell carcinoma. Study-level background: Nephrectomy followed 15 Gy stereotactic body radiation by 4 weeks.

The CDR3 has 14 amino acids. Germline-derived CDR1 and CDR2 are SSHAT and FNYEAQ (reference sequence). The repertoire was sequenced with immunoSEQ multiplex PCR; TCRdb's copy has only in-frame clones and lacks some. Of 100,000 to 150,000 clones detected, about four fifths appear once; the ten largest clones hold under 6.5%. The time point denotes: blood 2 weeks post-SBRT. As to treatment: 15 Gy SBRT to primary tumor, nephrectomy 4 weeks later. Serial blood draws occurred at baseline and 2 and 4 weeks post-SBRT. The patient's renal cell carcinoma had clear cell pathology. General study findings and limits: Baseline intratumoral clonotype presence is unknown without pretreatment biopsies.

The rearrangement joins TRBV7-7 to TRBJ2-5, with D perhaps being TRBD1 or TRBD2 (7 bases each). The receptor was derived from a man aged 50 to 59 with renal cell carcinoma. This sample comprised blood, obtained from a patient whose treatment included radiotherapy and nephrectomy. The CDR3 DNA follows: TGTGCTAGCAGTCAGGGGGGGGAGCAAGAGACCCAGTACTTC. It encodes CASSQGGEQETQYF.